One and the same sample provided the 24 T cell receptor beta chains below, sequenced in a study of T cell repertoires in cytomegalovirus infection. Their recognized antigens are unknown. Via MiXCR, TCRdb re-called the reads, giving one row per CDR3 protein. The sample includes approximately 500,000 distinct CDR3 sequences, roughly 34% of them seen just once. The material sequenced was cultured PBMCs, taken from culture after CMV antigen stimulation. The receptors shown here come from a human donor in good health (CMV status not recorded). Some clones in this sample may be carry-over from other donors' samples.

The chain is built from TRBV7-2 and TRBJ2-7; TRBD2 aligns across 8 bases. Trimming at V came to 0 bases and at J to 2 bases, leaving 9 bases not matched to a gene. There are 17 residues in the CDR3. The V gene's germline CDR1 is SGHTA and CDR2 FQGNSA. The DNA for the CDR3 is TGTGCCAGCAGCTTAGCCCCCCCCAGCGGGGGCCCCTACGAGCAGTACTTC. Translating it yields CASSLAPPSGGPYEQYF.

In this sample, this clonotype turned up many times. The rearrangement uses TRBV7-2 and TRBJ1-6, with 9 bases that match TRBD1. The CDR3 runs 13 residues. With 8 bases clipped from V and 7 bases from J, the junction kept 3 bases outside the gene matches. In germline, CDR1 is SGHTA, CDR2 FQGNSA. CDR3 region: CASGTGYNSPLHF. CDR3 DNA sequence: TGTGCCAGCGGGACAGGGTACAATTCACCCCTCCACTTT.

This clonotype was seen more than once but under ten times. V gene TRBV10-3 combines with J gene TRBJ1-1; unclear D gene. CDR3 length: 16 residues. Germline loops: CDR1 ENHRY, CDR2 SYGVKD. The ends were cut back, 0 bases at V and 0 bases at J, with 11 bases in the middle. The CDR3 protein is CAISESVGKMNTEAFF. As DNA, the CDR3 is TGTGCCATCAGTGAGTCAGTTGGGAAGATGAACACTGAAGCTTTCTTT.

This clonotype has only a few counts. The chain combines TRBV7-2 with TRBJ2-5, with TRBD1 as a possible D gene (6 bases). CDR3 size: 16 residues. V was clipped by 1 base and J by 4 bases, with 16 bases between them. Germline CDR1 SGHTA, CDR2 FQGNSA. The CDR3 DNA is TGTGCCAGCAGCTTAGTGGGGACAAACCGGGGAGAGACCCAGTACTTC. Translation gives CASSLVGTNRGETQYF.

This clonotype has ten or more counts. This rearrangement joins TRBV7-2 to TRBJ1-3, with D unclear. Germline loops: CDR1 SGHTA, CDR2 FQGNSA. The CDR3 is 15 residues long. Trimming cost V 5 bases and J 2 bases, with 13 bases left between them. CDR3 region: CASSPPGLTGNTIYF. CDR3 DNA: TGTGCCAGCAGCCCTCCCGGACTGACTGGAAACACCATATATTTT.

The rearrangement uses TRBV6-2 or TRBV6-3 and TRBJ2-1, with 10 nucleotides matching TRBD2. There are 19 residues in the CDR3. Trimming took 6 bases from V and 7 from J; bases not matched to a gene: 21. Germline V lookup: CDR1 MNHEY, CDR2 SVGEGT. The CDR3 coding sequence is TGTGCCAGCAGCCGGTCCGTAACCTCCCTAGCGGGAGTTGTGAATGAGCAGTTCTTC. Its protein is CASSRSVTSLAGVVNEQFF.

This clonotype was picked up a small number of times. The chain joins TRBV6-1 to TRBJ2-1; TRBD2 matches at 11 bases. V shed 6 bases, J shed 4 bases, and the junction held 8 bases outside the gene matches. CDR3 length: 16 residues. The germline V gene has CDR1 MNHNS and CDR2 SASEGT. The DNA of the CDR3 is TGTGCCAGCAGCGAAAACATAGCGGGAGGGTACAATGAGCAGTTCTTC. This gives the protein CASSENIAGGYNEQFF.

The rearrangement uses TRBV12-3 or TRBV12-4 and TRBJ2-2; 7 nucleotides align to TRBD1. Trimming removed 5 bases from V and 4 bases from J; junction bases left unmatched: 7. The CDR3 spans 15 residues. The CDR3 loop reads CASSKNTGVTGELFF. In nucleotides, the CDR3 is TGTGCCAGCAGTAAAAATACAGGGGTCACCGGGGAGCTGTTTTTT.

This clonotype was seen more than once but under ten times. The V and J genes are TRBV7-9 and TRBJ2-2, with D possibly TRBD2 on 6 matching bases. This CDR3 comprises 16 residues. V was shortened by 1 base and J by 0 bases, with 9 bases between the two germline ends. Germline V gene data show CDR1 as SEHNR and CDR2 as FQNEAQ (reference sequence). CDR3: CASSLGGDSNTGELFF. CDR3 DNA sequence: TGTGCCAGCAGCTTAGGGGGGGACTCGAACACCGGGGAGCTGTTTTTT.

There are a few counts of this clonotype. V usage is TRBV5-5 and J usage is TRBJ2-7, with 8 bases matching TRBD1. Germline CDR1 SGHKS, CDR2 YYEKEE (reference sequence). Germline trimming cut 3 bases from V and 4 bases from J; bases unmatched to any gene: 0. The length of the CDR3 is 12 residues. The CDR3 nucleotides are TGTGCCAGCAGCTGGACAGGGTACGAGCAGTACTTC. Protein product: CASSWTGYEQYF. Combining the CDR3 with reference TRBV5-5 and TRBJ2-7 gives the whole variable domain DAGVTQSPTHLIKTRGQQVTLRCSPISGHKSVSWYQQVLGQGPQFIFQYYEKEERGRGNFPDRFSARQFPNYSSELNVNALLLGDSALYLCASSWTGYEQYFGPGTRLTVT.

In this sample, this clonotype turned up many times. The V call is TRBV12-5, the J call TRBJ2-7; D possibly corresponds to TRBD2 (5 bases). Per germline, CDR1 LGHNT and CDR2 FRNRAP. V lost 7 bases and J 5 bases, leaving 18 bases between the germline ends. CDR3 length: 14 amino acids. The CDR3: CASDPPEGKHEQYF. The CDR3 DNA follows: TGTGCTAGTGACCCTCCCGAGGGCAAGCACGAGCAGTACTTC.

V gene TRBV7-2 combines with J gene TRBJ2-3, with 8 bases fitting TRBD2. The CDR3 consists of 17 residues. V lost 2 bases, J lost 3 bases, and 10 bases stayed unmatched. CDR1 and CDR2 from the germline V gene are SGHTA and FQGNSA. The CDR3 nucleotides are TGTGCCAGCAGCTTAAGAGCGAGCGGGAGCGGGACAGATACGCAGTATTTT. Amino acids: CASSLRASGSGTDTQYF.

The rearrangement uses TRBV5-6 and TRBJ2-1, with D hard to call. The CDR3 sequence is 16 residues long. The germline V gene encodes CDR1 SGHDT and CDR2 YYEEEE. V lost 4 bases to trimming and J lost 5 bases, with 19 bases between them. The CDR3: CASSQIRATRDNEQFF. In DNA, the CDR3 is TGTGCCAGCAGCCAGATCCGGGCAACCCGGGACAATGAGCAGTTCTTC.

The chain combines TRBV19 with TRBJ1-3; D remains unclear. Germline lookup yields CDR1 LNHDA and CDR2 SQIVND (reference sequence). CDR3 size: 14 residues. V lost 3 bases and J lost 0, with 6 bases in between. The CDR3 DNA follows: TGTGCCAGTAGTATCCTTGCCTCTGGAAACACCATATATTTT. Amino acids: CASSILASGNTIYF.

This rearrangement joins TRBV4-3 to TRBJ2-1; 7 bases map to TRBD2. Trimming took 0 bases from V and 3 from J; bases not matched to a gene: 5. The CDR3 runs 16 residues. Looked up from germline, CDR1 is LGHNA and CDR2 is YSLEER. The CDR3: CASSQDSQRDYNEQFF. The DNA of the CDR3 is TGCGCCAGCAGCCAAGATAGTCAGCGGGACTACAATGAGCAGTTCTTC.

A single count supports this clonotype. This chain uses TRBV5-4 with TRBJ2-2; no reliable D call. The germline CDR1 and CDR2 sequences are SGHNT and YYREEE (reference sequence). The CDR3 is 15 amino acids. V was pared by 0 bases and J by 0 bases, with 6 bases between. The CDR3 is CASSLVEPNTGELFF. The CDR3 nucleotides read TGTGCCAGCAGCTTGGTGGAGCCGAACACCGGGGAGCTGTTTTTT.

The CDR3 DNA is TGTGCCAGCCCGCACCGGACAGTGAACACTGAAGCTTTCTTT. This gives the protein CASPHRTVNTEAFF. V and J are TRBV2 and TRBJ1-1, with a tentative D call TRBD1 (6 bases). CDR1 is SNHLY, CDR2 FYNNEI, per germline. The CDR3 loop spans 14 amino acids. The V end was cut by 8 bases, the J end by 0 bases, with 13 bases between.

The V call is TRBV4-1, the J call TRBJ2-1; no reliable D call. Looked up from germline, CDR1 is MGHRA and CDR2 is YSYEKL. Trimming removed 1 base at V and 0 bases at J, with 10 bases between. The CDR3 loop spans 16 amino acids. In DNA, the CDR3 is TGCGCCAGCAGCCAAGGAGTCCGGCCCTCCTACAATGAGCAGTTCTTC. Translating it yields CASSQGVRPSYNEQFF.

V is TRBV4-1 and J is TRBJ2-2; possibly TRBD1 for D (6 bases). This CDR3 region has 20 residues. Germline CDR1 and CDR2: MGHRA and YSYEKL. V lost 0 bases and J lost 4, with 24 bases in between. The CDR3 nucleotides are TGCGCCAGCAGCCAAGAATCCGAACGACCTCCATGGGGGCGCACCGGGGAGCTGTTTTTT. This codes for CASSQESERPPWGRTGELFF.

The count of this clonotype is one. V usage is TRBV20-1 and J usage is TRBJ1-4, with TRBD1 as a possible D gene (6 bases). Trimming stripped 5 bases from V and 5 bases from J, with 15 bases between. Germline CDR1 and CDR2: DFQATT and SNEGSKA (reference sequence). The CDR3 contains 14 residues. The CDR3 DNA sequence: TGCAGTGCTGAGGAGGGGGGTTTCAATGAAAAACTGTTTTTT. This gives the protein CSAEEGGFNEKLFF.

The CDR3 DNA is TGTGCCAGCAGCTTAGTAGCGGGAGTGGGATACAATGAGCAGTTCTTC. Translated: CASSLVAGVGYNEQFF. The genes are TRBV7-2 and TRBJ2-1; 9 bases match TRBD2. V shed 1 base, J shed 4 bases, and the junction held 5 bases outside the gene matches. The CDR3 has 16 amino acids. CDR1 and CDR2 from the germline V gene are SGHTA and FQGNSA.

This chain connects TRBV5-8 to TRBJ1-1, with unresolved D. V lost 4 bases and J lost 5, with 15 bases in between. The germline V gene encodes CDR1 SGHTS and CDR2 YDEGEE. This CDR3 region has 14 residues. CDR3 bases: TGTGCCAGCAGCCCTCGCTGGATCTTAACTGAAGCTTTCTTT. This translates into CASSPRWILTEAFF.

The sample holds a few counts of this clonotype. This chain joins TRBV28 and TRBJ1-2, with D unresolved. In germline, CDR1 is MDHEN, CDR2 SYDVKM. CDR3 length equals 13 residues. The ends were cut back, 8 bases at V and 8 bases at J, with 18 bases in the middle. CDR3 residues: CASDAQEPSGYTF. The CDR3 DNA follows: TGTGCCAGCGATGCTCAGGAGCCTTCGGGCTACACCTTC.

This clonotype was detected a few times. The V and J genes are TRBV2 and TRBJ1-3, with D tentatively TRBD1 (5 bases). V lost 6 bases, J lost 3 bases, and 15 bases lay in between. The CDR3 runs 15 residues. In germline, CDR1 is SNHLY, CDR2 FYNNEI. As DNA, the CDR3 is TGTGCCAGCAGCCACGGGGGAGGCTTTGGAAACACCATATATTTT. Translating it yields CASSHGGGFGNTIYF.